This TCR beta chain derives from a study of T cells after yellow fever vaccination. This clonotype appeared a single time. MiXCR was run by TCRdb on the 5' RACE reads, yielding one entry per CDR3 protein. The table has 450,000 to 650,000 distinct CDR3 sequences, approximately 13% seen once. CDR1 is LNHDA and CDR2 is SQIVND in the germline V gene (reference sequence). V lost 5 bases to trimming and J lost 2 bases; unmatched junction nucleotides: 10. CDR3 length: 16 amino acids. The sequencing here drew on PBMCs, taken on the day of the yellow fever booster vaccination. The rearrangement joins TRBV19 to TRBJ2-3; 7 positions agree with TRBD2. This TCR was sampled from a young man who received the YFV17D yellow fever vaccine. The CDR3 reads CASSPPASGNTDTQYF. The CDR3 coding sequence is TGTGCCAGTAGTCCGCCTGCGAGCGGGAACACAGATACGCAGTATTTT.